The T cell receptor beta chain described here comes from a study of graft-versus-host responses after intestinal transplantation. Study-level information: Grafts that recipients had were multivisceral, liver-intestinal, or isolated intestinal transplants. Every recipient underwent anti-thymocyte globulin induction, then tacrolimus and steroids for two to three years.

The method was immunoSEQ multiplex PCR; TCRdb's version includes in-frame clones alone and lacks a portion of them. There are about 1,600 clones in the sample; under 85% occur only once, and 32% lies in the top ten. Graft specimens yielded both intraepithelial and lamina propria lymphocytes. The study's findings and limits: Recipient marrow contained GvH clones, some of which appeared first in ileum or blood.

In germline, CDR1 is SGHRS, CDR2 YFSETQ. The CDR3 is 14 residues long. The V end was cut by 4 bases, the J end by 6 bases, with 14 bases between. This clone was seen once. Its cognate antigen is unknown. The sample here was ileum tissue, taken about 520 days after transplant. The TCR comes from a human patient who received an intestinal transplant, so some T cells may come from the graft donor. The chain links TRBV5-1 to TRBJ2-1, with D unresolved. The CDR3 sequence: CASSRTAVSNEQFF. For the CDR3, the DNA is TGCGCCAGCAGCAGGACGGCAGTGAGCAATGAGCAGTTCTTC. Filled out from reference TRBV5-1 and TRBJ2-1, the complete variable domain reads KAGVTQTPRYLIKTRGQQVTLSCSPISGHRSVSWYQQTPGQGLQFLFEYFSETQRNKGNFPGRFSGRQFSNSRSEMNVSTLELGDSALYLCASSRTAVSNEQFFGPGTRLTVL.